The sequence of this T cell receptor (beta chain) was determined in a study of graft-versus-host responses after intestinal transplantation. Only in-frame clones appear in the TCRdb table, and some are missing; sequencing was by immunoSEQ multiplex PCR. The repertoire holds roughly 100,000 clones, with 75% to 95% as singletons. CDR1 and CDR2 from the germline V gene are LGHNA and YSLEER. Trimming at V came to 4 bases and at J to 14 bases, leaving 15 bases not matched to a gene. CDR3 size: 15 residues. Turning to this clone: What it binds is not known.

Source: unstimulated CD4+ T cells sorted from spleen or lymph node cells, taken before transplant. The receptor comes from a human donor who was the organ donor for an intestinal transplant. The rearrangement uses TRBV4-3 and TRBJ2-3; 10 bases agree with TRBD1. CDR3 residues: CASSRTGQGTTRRYF. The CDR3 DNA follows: TGCGCCAGCAGCCGTACGGGACAGGGGACGACTAGGCGGTATTTT.